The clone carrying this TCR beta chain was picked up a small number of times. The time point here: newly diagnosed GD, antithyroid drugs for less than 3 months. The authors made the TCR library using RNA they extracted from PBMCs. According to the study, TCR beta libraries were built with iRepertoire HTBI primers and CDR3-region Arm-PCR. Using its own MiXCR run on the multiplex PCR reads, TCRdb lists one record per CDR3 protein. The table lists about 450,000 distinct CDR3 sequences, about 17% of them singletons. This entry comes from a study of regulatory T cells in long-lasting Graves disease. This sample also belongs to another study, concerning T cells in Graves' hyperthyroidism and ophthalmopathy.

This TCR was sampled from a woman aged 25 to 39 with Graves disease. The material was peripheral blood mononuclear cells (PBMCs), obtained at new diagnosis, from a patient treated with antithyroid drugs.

The CDR3 coding sequence is TGCAGCGTTCGACAGAGCAATCAGCCCCAGCATTTT. Translation: CSVRQSNQPQHF. The chain couples TRBV29-1 to TRBJ1-5; perhaps TRBD1 as D (5 bases). This CDR3 region has 12 residues. Trimming removed 5 bases at V and 1 base at J, with 6 bases between. The germline V gene encodes CDR1 SQVTM and CDR2 ANQGSEA.